This T cell receptor (beta chain) is from a study of blood T cell repertoires in COVID-19. Turning to the study itself: The analysed material was cDNA or gDNA that came from T cells, B-cell-depleted T cells, or PBMCs.

The authors' processing: Reference gene primers were amplified, and this amplification served to estimate nucleated cell counts. Some clones are missing from TCRdb's copy, which holds only in-frame ones; the method was immunoSEQ multiplex PCR. V, J and clone size reflect that table, while D and trimming were determined from the DNA. The sample has 110,000 or so clones; about four fifths are singletons. The CDR3 is made up of 11 amino acids. V lost 2 bases and J lost 5, with 3 bases in between. The germline V gene encodes CDR1 SGHRS and CDR2 YFSETQ. The origin of this receptor is a middle-aged woman with acute or convalescent COVID-19. Sample: peripheral blood. The J gene is TRBJ2-3, the V gene TRBV5-1; D remains ambiguous. The DNA for the CDR3 is TGCGCCAGCAGCTTCCTAGATACGCAGTATTTT. Protein product: CASSFLDTQYF.